This T cell receptor beta chain was recovered during a study of blood T cell repertoires in COVID-19. Original processing notes: The authors estimated nucleated cell counts from reference gene primer amplification. The assay was immunoSEQ multiplex PCR, and TCRdb's table has in-frame clones only and misses some. V, J and clone size are taken as reported in that table, and D and trimming were inferred from the DNA itself. The table lists about 410,000 clones, about nine tenths of them singletons, with approximately 1.5% in the top ten. CDR1 and CDR2 (germline): MNHNS, SASEGT. The CDR3 contains 15 residues. Trimming shortened V by 2 bases and J by 2 bases, and 7 bases separated the two germline ends.

The specimen sequenced was peripheral blood. The chain recombines TRBV6-1 with TRBJ2-6; D might be TRBD1 (6 bases). This TCR derives from a woman in her twenties or thirties with active or convalescent COVID-19. The CDR3 sequence is CASSETGTGANVLTF. In DNA form, the CDR3 reads TGTGCCAGCAGTGAAACAGGGACTGGGGCCAACGTCCTGACTTTC.